These 31 T cell receptor beta chains were sequenced from one sample in a study of vaccination effects on CD4 cells after COVID-19. Expansion with viral peptide pools was applied to antigen-specific CD4+ T cells by the ViraFEST assay prior to sequencing. Following 10 days of culture, CD4+ T cells were isolated. Documented for the person is a PCR-confirmed SARS-CoV-2 infection occurring between March and December 2020. These TCRs are of unknown antigen specificity. Measured with immunoSEQ multiplex PCR; TCRdb has only the in-frame clones, and not every one. The sample records under 80,000 clones, around 70% being singletons. This specimen consisted of CD4+ T cells from PBMCs cultured with HIV peptides, obtained before COVID-19 vaccination. Subset here: HIV-1 Nef peptide pool negative control/reference culture. These receptors originate from a human donor who had a prior SARS-CoV-2 infection.

This chain uses TRBV9 with TRBJ2-1, with 9 bases fitting TRBD2. Trimming at V came to 3 bases and at J to 6 bases, leaving 4 bases not matched to a gene. CDR1 is SGDLS and CDR2 is YYNGEE in the germline V gene. This CDR3 is built from 14 residues. The CDR3 protein is CASSAPTSGNEQFF. CDR3 nucleotide sequence: TGTGCCAGCAGCGCCCCGACTAGCGGCAATGAGCAGTTCTTC.

The chain uses TRBV7-9 and TRBJ2-5; D could derive from TRBD1 or TRBD2 (6 bases each). This CDR3 contains 13 residues. The V end was cut by 5 bases, the J end by 5 bases, with 12 bases between. Germline V gene data show CDR1 as SEHNR and CDR2 as FQNEAQ (reference sequence). The CDR3 loop reads CASSRVGGETQYF. CDR3 DNA sequence: TGTGCCAGCAGCCGAGTGGGGGGCGAGACCCAGTACTTC.

The CDR3, as DNA: TGTGCCTGGAGTAACTTAGCGGGAGCAGATACGCAGTATTTT. Translating gives CAWSNLAGADTQYF. The chain has TRBV30 and TRBJ2-3, with 9 bases identical to TRBD2. The CDR3 length is 14 residues. V was clipped by 2 bases and J by 4 bases; unmatched bases: 4. Germline V gene data show CDR1 as GTSNPN and CDR2 as SVGIG (reference sequence). The full variable domain, with the rest looked up from reference TRBV30 and TRBJ2-3, is SQTIHQWPATLVQPVGSPLSLECTVEGTSNPNLYWYRQAAGRGLQLLFYSVGIGQISSEVPQNLSASRPQDRQFILSSKKLLLSDSGFYLCAWSNLAGADTQYFGPGTRLTVL.

This clone occurred a few times. CDR3 sequence: CASSLNEGASNGYTF. In DNA, the CDR3 is TGCGCCAGCAGCTTGAATGAGGGGGCAAGTAATGGCTACACCTTC. V gene TRBV5-1 combines with J gene TRBJ1-2; TRBD1 matches 7 bases. The CDR3 extends over 15 amino acids. Germline V gives CDR1 SGHRS, CDR2 YFSETQ. V lost 1 base and J lost 6; bases outside the gene matches: 9.

The chain employs TRBV5-6 and TRBJ2-4; TRBD2 aligns across 7 bases. The CDR3 totals 16 residues. V lost 4 bases and J lost 3; bases outside the gene matches: 10. CDR1 and CDR2 (germline): SGHDT, YYEEEE. The CDR3: CASSPSVVAGKNIQYF. The CDR3 region has the DNA TGTGCCAGCAGCCCAAGTGTGGTAGCGGGCAAAAACATTCAGTACTTC.

In its sample, this clone was seen once. The V gene is TRBV6-5, the J gene TRBJ2-2; D is perhaps TRBD2 (6 bases). From germline, CDR1 is MNHEY and CDR2 SVGAGI. With 7 bases removed from V and 6 bases from J, the gap between germline ends came to 18 bases. The CDR3 spans 15 residues. The CDR3 bases are TGTGCCAGCAAAAGGGACTTTACCTCTGCCGGGGAGCTGTTTTTT. It translates to CASKRDFTSAGELFF.

This CDR3 is CASSKLTGGNYGYTF. CDR3 DNA sequence: TGTGCCAGCAGCAAGTTGACAGGGGGCAACTATGGCTACACCTTC. The chain has TRBV7-8 and TRBJ1-2; 10 bases are shared with TRBD1. V trimming: 5 bases; J trimming: 2 bases; junction bases outside the gene matches: 5. The germline V gene has CDR1 SGHVS and CDR2 FQNEAQ. The CDR3 runs 15 residues.

This clone was recorded only once. CDR3 in DNA: TGCGCCAGCAGCTCTCAAGGGACAGGGGCCAGCTACGAGCAGTACTTC. This sequence encodes CASSSQGTGASYEQYF. The chain carries TRBV5-1 and TRBJ2-7, with 10 bases aligning to TRBD1. Trimming took 3 bases from V and 3 from J; bases not matched to a gene: 9. The V gene's germline CDR1 is SGHRS and CDR2 YFSETQ. The CDR3 length is 16 residues.

The V and J genes are TRBV6-1 and TRBJ1-3; D remains unclear. Deletions cut 1 base from V and 1 base from J, with 11 bases between. CDR1 and CDR2 from the germline V gene are MNHNS and SASEGT. The CDR3 is 16 amino acids. In nucleotides, the CDR3 is TGTGCCAGCAGTGAAGTTTTGTGGCCGTCTGGAAACACCATATATTTT. The encoded protein is CASSEVLWPSGNTIYF.

The chain couples TRBV3-1 (or the pseudogene TRBV3-2) to TRBJ2-5; D is uncertain. The CDR3 is 13 amino acids. CDR1 LGHDT and CDR2 YNNKEL come from the germline V gene (reference sequence). Trimming took off 0 bases at V and 13 bases at J, with 15 bases between the two ends. The CDR3 DNA sequence: TGTGCCAGCAGCCAAGAACGTACTACCCTCTGGTACTTC. It yields the protein CASSQERTTLWYF.

V is TRBV7-9 and J is TRBJ2-5; D is unclear. The CDR3 is 12 residues long. Trimming cost V 8 bases and J 0 bases, with 7 bases left between them. The germline CDR1 and CDR2 sequences are SEHNR and FQNEAQ (reference sequence). The CDR3, as DNA: TGTGCCAGCTCCTGGTACCAAGAGACCCAGTACTTC. Protein sequence: CASSWYQETQYF.

This clone was detected a few times. J is TRBJ2-7 and V is TRBV27; 7 positions match TRBD1. CDR3 length: 14 amino acids. The germline V gene has CDR1 MNHEY and CDR2 SMNVEV (reference sequence). V shed 8 bases, J shed 1 base, and the junction held 8 bases outside the gene matches. CDR3 amino acids: CASSGTVSSYEQYF. The CDR3 nucleotides read TGTGCCAGCTCCGGGACAGTTTCATCCTACGAGCAGTACTTC.

This chain uses TRBV3-1 (or the pseudogene TRBV3-2) with TRBJ2-2; D may be TRBD1 (5 bases). This CDR3 region has 16 residues. V was clipped by 0 bases and J by 1 base, with 9 bases between them. The germline CDR1 and CDR2 sequences are LGHDT and YNNKEL (reference sequence). This CDR3 reads CASSQDWQGNTGELFF. As DNA, the CDR3 is TGTGCCAGCAGCCAAGATTGGCAGGGGAACACCGGGGAGCTGTTTTTT.

This chain links TRBV11-3 with TRBJ2-1, with 8 bases matching TRBD2. V shed 5 bases, J shed 3 bases, and the junction held 3 bases outside the gene matches. This CDR3 comprises 14 residues. Germline CDR1 reads SGHNT; CDR2 reads YENEEA. The DNA for the CDR3 is TGTGCCAGCAGCCAGACTAGCGACTACAATGAGCAGTTCTTC. Its protein is CASSQTSDYNEQFF. The variable domain in full, completed from reference TRBV11-3 and TRBJ2-1, reads EAGVVQSPRYKIIEKKQPVAFWCNPISGHNTLYWYLQNLGQGPELLIRYENEEAVDDSQLPKDRFSAERLKGVDSTLKIQPAELGDSAVYLCASSQTSDYNEQFFGPGTRLTVL.

This clone was counted only a few times. V and J are TRBV6-2 or TRBV6-3 and TRBJ2-3; maybe TRBD2 (5 bases). Trimming stripped 0 bases from V and 3 bases from J, with 19 bases between. Germline V CDR1 and CDR2: MNHEY, SVGEGT. The CDR3 covers 18 residues. The CDR3 bases are TGTGCCAGCAGTTACTCGTCGGAGCGGCCGATTATTACAGATACGCAGTATTTT. Protein: CASSYSSERPIITDTQYF.

The chain has TRBV19 and TRBJ1-4, with D possibly matching TRBD1 (5 bases). The CDR3 runs 15 residues. Germline values: CDR1 LNHDA, CDR2 SQIVND (reference sequence). Trimming left V 4 bases short and J 4 bases short, with 13 bases between. This chain's CDR3 is CASSTDRRYNEKLFF. In nucleotides, the CDR3 is TGTGCCAGTAGTACCGACAGACGTTATAATGAAAAACTGTTTTTT.

The rearrangement links TRBV5-1 to TRBJ1-1; D perhaps matches TRBD1 (6 bases). Per the germline V gene, CDR1 is SGHRS and CDR2 is YFSETQ. The CDR3 is 15 residues long. Deletions cut 4 bases from V and 0 bases from J, with 13 bases between. The CDR3 is CASSAWTVMNTEAFF. In nucleotides, the CDR3 is TGCGCCAGCAGCGCATGGACAGTCATGAACACTGAAGCTTTCTTT.

This rearrangement joins TRBV7-2 to TRBJ1-2, with D unclear. This CDR3 has 12 residues. V lost 7 bases, J lost 4 bases, and 10 bases lay in between. CDR1 is SGHTA, CDR2 FQGNSA, per germline. The CDR3 sequence: CASTSGIYGYTF. Written as DNA, the CDR3 is TGTGCCAGCACCTCAGGTATCTATGGCTACACCTTC.

The V and J genes are TRBV7-2 and TRBJ1-1; TRBD1 matches 8 bases. CDR3 length: 12 residues. Germline loops: CDR1 SGHTA, CDR2 FQGNSA. Trimming at V came to 4 bases and at J to 7 bases, leaving 2 bases not matched to a gene. Written as DNA, the CDR3 is TGTGCCAGCAGCTGGGACAGGTTTGAAGCTTTCTTT. This sequence encodes CASSWDRFEAFF.

CDR3 sequence reads: CASSPGDSGWGIEQYF. The CDR3 nucleotides read TGTGCCAGCAGTCCGGGGGACAGTGGGTGGGGAATAGAGCAGTACTTC. The chain couples TRBV27 to TRBJ2-7, with a weak D call TRBD1 (7 bases). From germline, CDR1 is MNHEY and CDR2 SMNVEV (reference sequence). The CDR3 consists of 16 residues. Deletions cut 5 bases from V and 7 bases from J, with 24 bases between.

The chain joins TRBV7-9 to TRBJ2-7; TRBD1 might be the D (6 bases). The germline V and J ends were trimmed by 1 base and 6 bases, with 13 bases remaining between them. CDR1 is SEHNR and CDR2 is FQNEAQ in the germline V gene (reference sequence). This CDR3 contains 14 residues. The CDR3 DNA reads as TGTGCCAGCAGCTTAGTACAGGGTGGCTTCGAGCAGTACTTC. Translation: CASSLVQGGFEQYF.

The CDR3 region has the DNA TGTGCCAGCAGCCGGACATTAACCCCCTACGAGCAGTACTTC. Its protein is CASSRTLTPYEQYF. V and J are TRBV3-1 (or the pseudogene TRBV3-2) and TRBJ2-7; D possibly corresponds to TRBD1 (5 bases). Trimming removed 4 bases at V and 2 bases at J, with 12 bases between. The V gene's germline CDR1 is LGHDT and CDR2 YNNKEL (reference sequence). There are 14 residues in the CDR3.

This clone was seen a single time. This chain uses TRBV6-5 with TRBJ2-7; TRBD2 matches 8 bases. Germline V CDR1 and CDR2: MNHEY, SVGAGI. The CDR3 has 15 amino acids. Unmatched junction bases numbered 16, after V lost 10 bases and J lost 5 bases. The CDR3 protein is CATRSLAGSPHEQYF. DNA for the CDR3: TGTGCCACCCGTTCTTTAGCGGGAAGCCCCCACGAGCAGTACTTC.

This clone was counted a few times. The chain has TRBV4-1 and TRBJ1-5; a weak D match, TRBD1 (5 bases). In germline, CDR1 is MGHRA, CDR2 YSYEKL. The CDR3 length is 15 residues. Between the trimmed V and J ends, which lost 3 bases and 2 bases, there was a span of 11 bases. The CDR3 region is CASSQRGFGNQPQHF. CDR3 DNA sequence: TGCGCCAGCAGCCAGAGGGGATTTGGCAATCAGCCCCAGCATTTT.

The gene calls are TRBV5-1 and TRBJ2-5, with D perhaps TRBD2 (5 bases). The CDR3 runs to 14 residues. Looked up from germline, CDR1 is SGHRS and CDR2 is YFSETQ. Deletions cut 0 bases from V and 2 bases from J, with 8 bases between. CDR3 sequence: CASSLGTSQETQYF. The CDR3 DNA reads TGCGCCAGCAGCTTGGGGACTTCGCAAGAGACCCAGTACTTC. Full variable domain (missing parts from reference TRBV5-1 and TRBJ2-5): KAGVTQTPRYLIKTRGQQVTLSCSPISGHRSVSWYQQTPGQGLQFLFEYFSETQRNKGNFPGRFSGRQFSNSRSEMNVSTLELGDSALYLCASSLGTSQETQYFGPGTRLLVL.

The chain combines TRBV5-8 with TRBJ2-7; the D call may be TRBD1 or TRBD2 (6 bases each). Germline loops: CDR1 SGHTS, CDR2 YDEGEE. The CDR3 loop spans 14 amino acids. Deletions cut 7 bases from V and 0 bases from J, with 14 bases between. CDR3 sequence (DNA): TGTGCCAGCGTACGGGGGCACCCCTCCTACGAGCAGTACTTC. Translated, it gives CASVRGHPSYEQYF.

CDR3 DNA sequence: TGCGCCAGCAGCTTGGGTAGCGGGGGAGCCTCTAGCACAGATACGCAGTATTTT. This sequence encodes CASSLGSGGASSTDTQYF. The rearrangement uses TRBV5-1 and TRBJ2-3, with 9 bases fitting TRBD2. The CDR3 totals 18 residues. CDR1 and CDR2 from the germline V gene are SGHRS and YFSETQ. With 0 bases clipped from V and 0 bases from J, the junction kept 8 bases outside the gene matches.

V and J are TRBV18 and TRBJ2-3; D perhaps matches TRBD1 (6 bases). Germline CDR1 KGHSH, CDR2 LQKENI. The CDR3 has 18 amino acids. Trimming stripped 0 bases from V and 1 base from J, with 17 bases between. The CDR3 sequence is CASSPPVGQGLGTDTQYF. The CDR3 nucleotides read TGTGCCAGCTCACCACCGGTCGGGCAGGGGCTCGGCACAGATACGCAGTATTTT.

This clone was observed a handful of times. The V gene is TRBV4-2, the J gene TRBJ1-4; the match to TRBD1 covers 7 bases. The V gene end was trimmed by 3 bases and the J gene end by 0 bases; junction bases not matched to a gene: 4. Germline V CDR1 and CDR2: LGHNA, YNFKEQ. The CDR3 runs 16 residues. For the CDR3, the DNA is TGTGCCAGCAGCCAGCGGGACAGCCCAACTAATGAAAAACTGTTTTTT. Its translation: CASSQRDSPTNEKLFF.

This clone was picked up one time. The genes are TRBV21-1 and TRBJ2-2; the table's D call of TRBD1 was not tested on the DNA. TRBV21-1 is termed a pseudogene. There are 17 residues in the CDR3. In nucleotides, the CDR3 is TGTGCCAGCAGCGATTCAAAGGGACAGGGGAACACCGGGGAGCTGTTTTTT. Translated, it gives CASSDSKGQGNTGELFF.

This clone was counted a single time. The V and J genes are TRBV20-1 and TRBJ2-7, with 11 bases matching TRBD2. Trimming removed 3 bases from V and 4 bases from J; junction bases left unmatched: 8. This CDR3 spans 15 amino acids. Looked up from germline, CDR1 is DFQATT and CDR2 is SNEGSKA (reference sequence). The chain's CDR3 is CSASATSGDQYEQYF. DNA of the CDR3: TGCAGTGCTAGTGCGACTAGCGGGGACCAATACGAGCAGTACTTC.